Listed below are T cell receptor beta chains from one sample, sequenced in a study of blood T cells in healthy people across ages. A single record per CDR3 protein comes from TCRdb applying MiXCR to the 5' RACE reads. The data hold around 650,000 distinct CDR3 sequences, with 35% to 50% observed a single time. Sequenced material: blood. These receptors originate from a man older than 75 in good health. Each CDR3 is given with its conserved first and last residue. The D gene is left open where the match is weak. Expanded clones get a size class; other rows say once, few or many, or leave the size out.

TRBJ2-7 NA TRBV6-5 NA TGTGCCAGCACCAAAGGCGGAACTTACGAGCAGTACTTC CASTKGGTYEQYF
TRBJ2-3 NA TRBV4-2 once TGTGCCAGCAGCCGGGCTACCGTCGGAGCAGATACGCAGTATTTT CASSRATVGADTQYF
TRBJ1-2 TRBD1 TRBV5-8 few TGTGCCAGCAGCCGGACAGGAATCGCTGGCTACACCTTC CASSRTGIAGYTF
TRBJ2-5 NA TRBV21-1 NA TGTGCCAGGACGAGCGACAGGGGCCCGCAAGAGACCCAGTACTTC CARTSDRGPQETQYF
TRBJ1-1 NA TRBV9 NA TGTGCCAGCAGCGCGCTAGGGTTTGACACTGAAGCTTTCTTT CASSALGFDTEAFF
TRBJ1-1 TRBD1 TRBV7-2 NA TGTGCCAGCAGCTCGGGCGACAGGGGGCTGAGAAAGAACACTGAAGCTTTCTTT CASSSGDRGLRKNTEAFF
TRBJ1-2 TRBD1 TRBV6-1 many TGTGCCAGCAGGGGGGACAGTCCGTCCGGCTACACCTTC CASRGDSPSGYTF
TRBJ2-7 NA TRBV6-2/TRBV6-3 NA TGTGCCAGCAGCCTCGAGGCCGTTACCTACGAGCAGTACTTC CASSLEAVTYEQYF
TRBJ1-5 NA TRBV9 once TGTGCCAGCAGCGTAGGTGGGAATAGCAATCAGCCCCAGCATTTT CASSVGGNSNQPQHF
TRBJ1-1 NA TRBV12-3/TRBV12-4 NA TGTGCCAGCAGCGCAACGGACAGTAACACTGAAGCTTTCTTT CASSATDSNTEAFF
TRBJ2-5 TRBD2 TRBV7-2 NA TGTGCCAGCAGCCCCGGGGGGTACAGAGAGACCCAGTACTTC CASSPGGYRETQYF
TRBJ2-2 NA TRBV11-2 NA TGTGCCAGCAGCGGACAGTTTATTAACACCGGGGAGCTGTTTTTT CASSGQFINTGELFF
TRBJ2-7 TRBD2 TRBV29-1 few TGCAGCGTTGATAGCGGGGTCTCCTACAATGAGCAGTACTTC CSVDSGVSYNEQYF
TRBJ1-2 TRBD1 TRBV9 few TGTGCCAGCAGCGTAGGACAGGGGGTCTATGGCTACACCTTC CASSVGQGVYGYTF
TRBJ1-4 NA TRBV6-5 few TGTGCCAGCAGTTACACTACAGGCGCAACTAATGAAAAACTGTTTTTT CASSYTTGATNEKLFF
TRBJ2-7 TRBD2 TRBV6-2/TRBV6-3 few TGTGCCAGCAGTTATACCGGGACTAGCGGCTACGAGCAGTACTTC CASSYTGTSGYEQYF
TRBJ2-7 TRBD1 TRBV28 NA TGTGCCAGCCACCCGGGACAGGCAAAGTACGGGCAGTACTTC CASHPGQAKYGQYF
TRBJ1-4 NA TRBV20-1 NA TGCAGTGCTAGAGATAGGGAGGGGGGCTGGAATGAAAAACTGTTTTTT CSARDREGGWNEKLFF
TRBJ2-7 TRBD1 TRBV12-3/TRBV12-4 NA TGTGCCAGCAGTACGGGACAGAAGTACGAGCAGTACTTC CASSTGQKYEQYF
TRBJ2-7 NA TRBV29-1 NA TGCAGCGTTGAAGACAGGGTGGGATACGAGCAGTACTTC CSVEDRVGYEQYF
TRBJ2-1 NA TRBV14 NA TGTGCCAGCAGCGGGCCCCAATGGCATACAGTTGAGCAGTTCTTC CASSGPQWHTVEQFF
TRBJ2-3 TRBD2 TRBV20-1 NA TGCAGTGCCCATCTCCGAGCGGGGGGGCCGGGGATGGATACGCAGTATTTT CSAHLRAGGPGMDTQYF
TRBJ1-1 TRBD1 TRBV28 NA TGTGCCAGCTTAGTAGGGGGCGTGAACACTGAAGCTTTCTTT CASLVGGVNTEAFF
TRBJ2-5 NA TRBV20-1 NA TGCAGTGCTAGGCCGGGAGCACAAGAGACCCAGTACTTC CSARPGAQETQYF
TRBJ2-1 NA TRBV6-5 NA TGTGCCAGCAGTTCGGTGAGACCCCCGGAGCAGTTCTTC CASSSVRPPEQFF
TRBJ2-5 TRBD2 TRBV7-2 many TGTGCCAGCAGCCTAAGCGGGGGGCATAAAGAGACCCAGTACTTC CASSLSGGHKETQYF
TRBJ2-2 NA TRBV14 few TGTGCCAGCAGCCAAGAGAGCCGGGAGCTGTTTTTT CASSQESRELFF
TRBJ1-1 NA TRBV29-1 NA TGCAGCGTTGAGAAACAGGCTAACACTGAAGCTTTCTTT CSVEKQANTEAFF
TRBJ2-3 TRBD1 TRBV29-1 few TGCAGCGTTGTGGACAGGGCTTCTACAGATACGCAGTATTTT CSVVDRASTDTQYF
TRBJ2-6 NA TRBV4-2 NA TGTGCCAGCAGCCAGGACCCGAGTGGGGCCAACGTCCTGACTTTC CASSQDPSGANVLTF
TRBJ2-3 TRBD2 TRBV30 once TGTGCCTGGACCCGTATTTGGAGCGGGAGCGCAGATACGCAGTATTTT CAWTRIWSGSADTQYF
TRBJ2-7 NA TRBV10-1 few TGCGCCAGCAGTCCCACGGCCCGGGCTGGGCAGTACTTC CASSPTARAGQYF
TRBJ2-1 TRBD2 TRBV30 NA TGTGCCTGGAGTGTCGGGACTAGGTCCTACAATGAGCAGTTCTTC CAWSVGTRSYNEQFF
TRBJ2-7 NA TRBV20-1 few TGCAGTGCTATCGACAGCTCCTACGAGCAGTACTTC CSAIDSSYEQYF
TRBJ2-3 NA TRBV11-2 few TGTGCCAGCAGCTTAAATATCGGGACAGATACGCAGTATTTT CASSLNIGTDTQYF
TRBJ2-1 NA TRBV9 NA TGTGCCAGCAGCGTAGGGGGGGTATCAGCAAATGAGCAGTTCTTC CASSVGGVSANEQFF
TRBJ1-1 TRBD1 TRBV10-3 NA TGTGCCATCAAGGGGACAGGGAACACTGAAGCTTTCTTT CAIKGTGNTEAFF
TRBJ1-5 NA TRBV12-3/TRBV12-4 NA TGTGCCAGCAGACAACAAGAACAGAATAGCAATCAGCCCCAGCATTTT CASRQQEQNSNQPQHF
TRBJ2-5 TRBD2 TRBV29-1 many TGCAGCGTTCAATCTAGCGGCCAGGGGACCCAGTACTTC CSVQSSGQGTQYF
TRBJ2-1 TRBD1 TRBV28 few TGTGCCAGCAGAACCACAACCCAGGGGGCCTCCTACAATGAGCAGTTCTTC CASRTTTQGASYNEQFF
TRBJ2-1 NA TRBV3-1 NA TGTGCCAGCAGCTATACCTACCGAGACAATGAGCAGTTCTTC CASSYTYRDNEQFF
TRBJ2-1 NA TRBV5-1 NA TGCGCCAGCAGCTTGGTAGTCCCATCCGACAATGAGCAGTTCTTC CASSLVVPSDNEQFF
TRBJ2-3 NA TRBV7-8 NA TGTGCCAGCAGCTTAGATTCGGGCCTGAGCACAGATACGCAGTATTTT CASSLDSGLSTDTQYF